This T cell receptor (beta chain) originates from a study of blood T cell repertoires in COVID-19. Study summary: Acute and convalescent COVID-19 specimens originated in the United States, Italy and Spain. The cDNA or gDNA used as material had been derived from T cells, B-cell-depleted T cells, or PBMCs.

The CDR3 spans 16 residues. The germline CDR1 and CDR2 sequences are MDHEN and SYDVKM. V lost 5 bases to trimming and J lost 4 bases, with 15 bases between them. Original processing methods: Amplification of reference gene primers was used by the study to estimate nucleated cell counts. The protocol was immunoSEQ multiplex PCR, while the TCRdb copy is restricted to in-frame clones and leaves out a portion. Clone size and V and J calls were adopted from that table, with D and trimming inferred from the DNA. The sample records 250,000 to 350,000 clones, approximately 88% being singletons. Adults between about 18 and 95 years of age took part from 24 US areas.

V usage is TRBV28 and J usage is TRBJ1-6, with D maybe TRBD1 (6 bases). This receptor was taken from a woman aged 40 to 50 who had recovered from COVID-19. Sequenced sample: PBMCs or T cells enriched from blood (not recorded which). CDR3 sequence reads: CASSPTVGAYNSPLHF. The CDR3 bases are TGTGCCAGCAGTCCAACCGTGGGGGCATATAATTCACCCCTCCACTTT. Combining the CDR3 with reference TRBV28 and TRBJ1-6 gives the whole variable domain DVKVTQSSRYLVKRTGEKVFLECVQDMDHENMFWYRQDPGLGLRLIYFSYDVKMKEKGDIPEGYSVSREKKERFSLILESASTNQTSMYLCASSPTVGAYNSPLHFGNGTRLTVT.